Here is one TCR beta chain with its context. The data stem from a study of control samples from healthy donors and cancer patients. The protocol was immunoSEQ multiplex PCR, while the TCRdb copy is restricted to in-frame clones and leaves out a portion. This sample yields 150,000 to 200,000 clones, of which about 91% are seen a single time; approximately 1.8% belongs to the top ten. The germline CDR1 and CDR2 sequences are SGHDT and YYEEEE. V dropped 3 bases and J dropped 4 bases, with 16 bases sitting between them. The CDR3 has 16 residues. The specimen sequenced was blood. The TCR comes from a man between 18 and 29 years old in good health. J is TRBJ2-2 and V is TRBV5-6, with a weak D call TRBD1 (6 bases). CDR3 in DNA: TGTGCCAGCAGCTGGAGAGGGGGATTTGTCACCGGGGAGCTGTTTTTT. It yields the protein CASSWRGGFVTGELFF.